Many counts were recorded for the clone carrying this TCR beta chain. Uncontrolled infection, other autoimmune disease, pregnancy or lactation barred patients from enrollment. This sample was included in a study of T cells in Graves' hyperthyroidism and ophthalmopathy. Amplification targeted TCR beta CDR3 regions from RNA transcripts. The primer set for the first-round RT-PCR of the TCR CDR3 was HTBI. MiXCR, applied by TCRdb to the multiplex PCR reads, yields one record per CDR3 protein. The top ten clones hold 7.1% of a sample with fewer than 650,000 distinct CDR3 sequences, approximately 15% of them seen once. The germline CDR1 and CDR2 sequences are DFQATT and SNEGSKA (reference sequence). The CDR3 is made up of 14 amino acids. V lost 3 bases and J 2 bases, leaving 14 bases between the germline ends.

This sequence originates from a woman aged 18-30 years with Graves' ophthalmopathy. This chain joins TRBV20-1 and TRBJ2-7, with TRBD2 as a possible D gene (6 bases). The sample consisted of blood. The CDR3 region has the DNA TGCAGTGCTAGGCTCAGGGACTTTACCTACGAGCAGTACTTC. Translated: CSARLRDFTYEQYF.